These 28 T cell receptor beta chains were sequenced from one sample in a study of T cell repertoires in cytomegalovirus infection. Each CDR3 protein gets one entry after TCRdb re-called the reads with MiXCR. The table lists about 500,000 distinct CDR3 sequences, roughly a third of them singletons. No cognate antigen is known for these TCRs. The sample in question was cultured PBMCs, obtained from culture after CMV antigen stimulation. The receptors derive from a human donor in good health (CMV status not recorded). Some clones in this sample may be carry-over from other donors' samples.

This clonotype was seen ten or more times. This chain uses TRBV7-2 with TRBJ1-1; 7 nucleotides match TRBD1. Germline CDR1 is SGHTA and CDR2 is FQGNSA. Trimming took 1 base from V and 7 from J; bases not matched to a gene: 0. This CDR3 is 12 amino acids long. CDR3 DNA sequence: TGTGCCAGCAGCTTAGGACAGGGTGAAGCTTTCTTT. This translates into CASSLGQGEAFF. Filled out from reference TRBV7-2 and TRBJ1-1, the complete variable domain reads GAGVSQSPSNKVTEKGKDVELRCDPISGHTALYWYRQSLGQGLEFLIYFQGNSAPDKSGLPSDRFSAERTGGSVSTLTIQRTQQEDSAVYLCASSLGQGEAFFGQGTRLTVV.

V and J are TRBV15 and TRBJ2-7, with 11 bases fitting TRBD2. This CDR3 region has 14 residues. From germline, CDR1 is LNHNV and CDR2 YYDKDF (reference sequence). The ends lost 0 bases at V and 6 bases at J; junction bases unmatched: 1. CDR3 loop: CATSRDLAGGEQYV. CDR3 nucleotides: TGTGCCACCAGCAGAGACCTAGCGGGAGGCGAGCAGTACGTC.

This clonotype has a handful of counts. The chain couples TRBV6-6 to TRBJ1-4; 9 bases fit TRBD1. Germline V gives CDR1 MNHNY, CDR2 SVGAGI (reference sequence). The CDR3 has 17 amino acids. Germline trimming cut 5 bases from V and 3 bases from J; bases unmatched to any gene: 10. This chain's CDR3 is CASSTGQGFVANEKLFF. The DNA for the CDR3 is TGTGCCAGCAGTACCGGACAGGGGTTTGTCGCTAATGAAAAACTGTTTTTT.

There are a few counts of this clonotype. This chain uses TRBV6-2 or TRBV6-3 with TRBJ2-3; 14 nucleotides align to TRBD2. Per the germline V gene, CDR1 is MNHEY and CDR2 is SVGEGT. The V segment lost 0 bases and the J segment 2 bases; nucleotides outside the gene matches: 4. The CDR3 is 18 amino acids. CDR3 amino acids: CASSYSTSGREHTDTQYF. The CDR3 nucleotides read TGTGCCAGCAGTTACTCGACTAGCGGGAGGGAACACACAGATACGCAGTATTTT.

V gene TRBV27 combines with J gene TRBJ2-7; 14 nucleotides align to TRBD2. CDR3 size: 14 residues. The germline CDR1 and CDR2 sequences are MNHEY and SMNVEV (reference sequence). V lost 5 bases and J lost 6; bases outside the gene matches: 3. Here the CDR3 DNA reads TGTGCCAGCAGTGGGGGACTAGCGGGAGCCGAGCAGTACTTC. Protein product: CASSGGLAGAEQYF.

This clonotype came up once. This chain links TRBV10-3 with TRBJ2-1; D is undetermined. CDR1 and CDR2 (germline): ENHRY, SYGVKD. The CDR3 has 13 residues. Trimming took off 0 bases at V and 10 bases at J, with 10 bases between the two ends. This chain's CDR3 is CAISESQEHEQFF. CDR3 bases: TGTGCCATCAGTGAGTCGCAGGAGCACGAGCAGTTCTTC.

The chain combines TRBV30 with TRBJ1-2; 10 bases are shared with TRBD1. The J segment lost 8 bases and the V segment lost 1 base, leaving 10 bases of the junction unmatched. Germline V gene sequence: CDR1 GTSNPN, CDR2 SVGIG (reference sequence). CDR3 length: 15 amino acids. In nucleotides, the CDR3 is TGTGCCTGGAGTGCCGGGACAGGGGAGATCGGGGGCTACACCTTC. Translating gives CAWSAGTGEIGGYTF.

The chain uses TRBV4-1 and TRBJ2-5; D ambiguous. There are 12 residues in the CDR3. The V end was cut by 5 bases, the J end by 1 base, with 5 bases between. The germline CDR1 and CDR2 sequences are MGHRA and YSYEKL. This CDR3 is CASSKPQETQYF. In nucleotides, the CDR3 is TGCGCCAGCAGCAAGCCCCAAGAGACCCAGTACTTC.

This clonotype was detected only a few times. The chain recombines TRBV5-1 with TRBJ2-7; D is ambiguous. Germline CDR1 reads SGHRS; CDR2 reads YFSETQ. Trimming removed 4 bases from V and 3 bases from J, with 8 bases in between. This CDR3 has 12 residues. In nucleotides, the CDR3 is TGCGCCAGCAGCACAGCCGGCTACGAGCAGTACTTC. Protein: CASSTAGYEQYF.

The chain is built from TRBV6-2 or TRBV6-3 and TRBJ2-7, with 7 nucleotides matching TRBD1. The germline V gene encodes CDR1 MNHEY and CDR2 SVGEGT. V dropped 6 bases and J dropped 6; count of bases not matched to a gene: 5. The CDR3 totals 12 residues. The chain's CDR3 is CASRYRQGEQYV. In nucleotides, the CDR3 is TGTGCCAGCAGATATCGACAGGGCGAGCAGTACGTC.

This clonotype was recorded a few times. The rearrangement joins TRBV4-1 to TRBJ1-2; a possible D gene is TRBD1 (5 bases). V lost 3 bases and J 7 bases, leaving 9 bases between the germline ends. This CDR3 is built from 12 residues. Looked up from germline, CDR1 is MGHRA and CDR2 is YSYEKL. The CDR3 spells CASSQGPAGYTF. The CDR3 nucleotides read TGCGCCAGCAGCCAGGGGCCTGCTGGCTACACCTTC.

The chain links TRBV6-6 to TRBJ2-5; maybe TRBD1 (6 bases). The CDR3 has 14 amino acids. V lost 0 bases and J 4 bases, leaving 9 bases between the germline ends. Germline assignment: CDR1 MNHNY and CDR2 SVGAGI (reference sequence). The CDR3 DNA reads as TGTGCCAGCAGTTACTCGGGGGCGCGAGAGACCCAGTACTTC. Translating it yields CASSYSGARETQYF.

This clonotype has a handful of counts. CDR3 coding DNA: TGTGCCAGCAGCTTAGAAGCGAACTCTGGAAACACCATATATTTT. Encoded protein: CASSLEANSGNTIYF. The rearrangement uses TRBV7-2 and TRBJ1-3; D is uncertain. CDR3 length equals 15 residues. CDR1 and CDR2 (germline): SGHTA, FQGNSA. V lost 1 base, J lost 0 bases, and 7 bases lay in between.

V gene TRBV12-3 or TRBV12-4 combines with J gene TRBJ1-2; D remains ambiguous. Trimming pared 7 bases from V and 8 bases from J, leaving 20 bases between. The CDR3 has 14 residues. The CDR3 sequence is CASISLVGERGYTF. The CDR3 region has the DNA TGTGCCAGCATCTCCCTAGTCGGGGAACGGGGCTACACCTTC.

This clonotype was detected only a few times. The chain joins TRBV5-1 to TRBJ2-7, with TRBD2 matching 7 bases. CDR1 is SGHRS and CDR2 is YFSETQ in the germline V gene. Germline trimming cut 0 bases from V and 4 bases from J; bases unmatched to any gene: 7. This CDR3 has 15 amino acids. The CDR3 spells CASSLAGREYYEQYF. DNA for the CDR3: TGCGCCAGCAGCTTGGCGGGGCGGGAGTATTACGAGCAGTACTTC.

CDR3 sequence reads: CASSPPDYEKLFF. The CDR3 region has the DNA TGTGCCAGCAGTCCCCCGGACTACGAAAAACTGTTTTTT. The V and J genes are TRBV28 and TRBJ1-4; no clear D. The CDR3 covers 13 residues. V lost 5 bases and J lost 8, with 12 bases in between. Germline assignment: CDR1 MDHEN and CDR2 SYDVKM.

The V gene is TRBV6-2 or TRBV6-3, the J gene TRBJ2-1; 9 bases line up with TRBD2. The CDR3 consists of 23 residues. CDR1 MNHEY and CDR2 SVGEGT come from the germline V gene. J lost 5 bases, V lost 4 bases, and 30 bases had no gene match. For the CDR3, the DNA is TGTGCCAGCAGTTCCGAACCTAGCGGGAAGACCCCCGCGTCGAGTGCTAAAAACAATGAGCAGTTCTTC. Residues: CASSSEPSGKTPASSAKNNEQFF.

Concerning this clonotype itself: A much larger clone differs by one base, so this may be a read error. The V gene is TRBV7-8, the J gene TRBJ1-4, with 7 bases aligning to TRBD1. CDR3 length equals 11 residues. The V gene's germline CDR1 is SGHVS and CDR2 FQNEAQ. CDR3 protein: CASSRQGQLCF. CDR3 DNA: TGTGCCAGCAGCCGACAGGGACAACTGTGTTTT.

The chain recombines TRBV24-1 with TRBJ2-1, with 10 bases fitting TRBD2. Germline V gene data show CDR1 as KGHDR and CDR2 as SFDVKD. Trimming cost V 0 bases and J 1 base; bases outside gene matches: 17. The CDR3 runs to 22 residues. The CDR3 DNA is TGTGCCACCAGTGATTTGCGGCTAGCGGGAGTAAAGGCATCTAGGTCCTACAATGAGCAGTTCTTC. Residues: CATSDLRLAGVKASRSYNEQFF.

The V gene is TRBV28, the J gene TRBJ2-7; 10 bases line up with TRBD1. Trimming cost V 4 bases and J 4 bases; bases outside gene matches: 7. Germline CDR1 MDHEN, CDR2 SYDVKM. The CDR3 has 15 amino acids. The CDR3 bases are TGTGCCAGCAGTTGGGAGGGACAGGGGAGATACGAGCAGTACTTC. It yields the protein CASSWEGQGRYEQYF.

This clonotype was counted ten times or more. This sequence joins TRBV7-2 and TRBJ2-3; 7 nucleotides align to TRBD2. The V gene end was trimmed by 3 bases and the J gene end by 4 bases; junction bases not matched to a gene: 10. Germline CDR1 is SGHTA and CDR2 is FQGNSA. This CDR3 has 16 residues. In nucleotides, the CDR3 is TGTGCCAGCAGCTTCTTACAGGCAGCGGGACCAGATACGCAGTATTTT. It codes for CASSFLQAAGPDTQYF.

This chain joins TRBV4-1 and TRBJ2-5, with a possible D match to TRBD1 (6 bases). Trimming took 3 bases from V and 3 from J, leaving 11 bases between them. This CDR3 region has 14 residues. The germline V gene has CDR1 MGHRA and CDR2 YSYEKL. The CDR3 loop reads CASSQPRQEETQYF. For the CDR3, the DNA is TGCGCCAGCAGCCAGCCCCGACAGGAAGAGACCCAGTACTTC.

This clonotype has just a few counts. The chain links TRBV18 to TRBJ1-1; D remains unclear. Trimming shortened V by 2 bases and J by 9 bases, and 13 bases separated the two germline ends. Germline CDR1 reads KGHSH; CDR2 reads LQKENI. This CDR3 comprises 13 residues. As DNA, the CDR3 is TGTGCCAGCTCACCAGTTCGAAACGAACAAGCTTTCTTT. Translation gives CASSPVRNEQAFF.

V and J are TRBV19 and TRBJ1-6; perhaps TRBD1 as D (6 bases). Germline V gives CDR1 LNHDA, CDR2 SQIVND (reference sequence). V lost 9 bases and J lost 16, with 16 bases in between. The CDR3 totals 11 residues. Here the CDR3 DNA reads TGTGCCAGCCAAAGGGGGGCCGCTCTCCACTTT. Its protein product is CASQRGAALHF.

Only a few counts were recorded for this clonotype. The chain combines TRBV6-1 with TRBJ2-7; 7 bases match TRBD2. V was clipped by 5 bases and J by 2 bases; unmatched bases: 9. CDR1 MNHNS and CDR2 SASEGT come from the germline V gene. This CDR3 spans 15 amino acids. The CDR3 loop reads CASSPRAGAPYEQYV. The CDR3 DNA reads TGTGCCAGCAGTCCAAGGGCGGGAGCCCCCTACGAGCAGTACGTC.

There are a few counts of this clonotype. V usage is TRBV10-3 and J usage is TRBJ2-7, with TRBD1 matching 8 bases. The V and J ends lost 3 bases and 3 bases, in that order; junction bases with no gene match: 10. Germline CDR1 reads ENHRY; CDR2 reads SYGVKD. This CDR3 comprises 16 residues. CDR3 DNA: TGTGCCATCAGTGATGCTGTTGGGACAGGCTTCTACGAGCAGTACTTC. Translated: CAISDAVGTGFYEQYF.

This chain joins TRBV11-2 and TRBJ2-1, with TRBD1 matching over 8 bases. The CDR3 is 16 amino acids. Germline values: CDR1 SGHAT, CDR2 FQNNGV. V trimming: 0 bases; J trimming: 7 bases; junction bases outside the gene matches: 8. The chain's CDR3 is CASSLEGRGRGNEQFF. For the CDR3, the DNA is TGTGCCAGCAGCTTAGAAGGCAGGGGGCGTGGGAATGAGCAGTTCTTC.

In DNA form, the CDR3 reads TGTGCCAGCAGCTCCCGACTGAGGTACCAAGAGACCCAGTACTTC. This codes for CASSSRLRYQETQYF. This sequence joins TRBV7-2 and TRBJ2-5; unclear D gene. The CDR3 runs 15 residues. V shed 4 bases and J shed 0 bases, with 12 bases lying between them. Germline CDR1 reads SGHTA; CDR2 reads FQGNSA.